The 13 T cell receptor beta chains below all came from one sample that was sequenced in a study of early T cells in non-severe SARS-CoV-2 infection. Each CDR3 protein is one row after TCRdb ran MiXCR on the 5' RACE reads. The sample includes just under 65,000 distinct CDR3 sequences, around 13% seen only once; the top ten take around 4.2%. Sequencing input: whole blood. These receptors were taken from an adult who was a healthcare worker with PCR-confirmed SARS-CoV-2 infection or an uninfected control (not recorded which).

This clonotype was counted at least ten times. This chain connects TRBV6-1 to TRBJ2-7; 11 positions match TRBD2. Losses at the gene ends were 5 bases for V and 2 bases for J; bases not matched to a gene: 29. Germline CDR1 reads MNHNS; CDR2 reads SASEGT. This CDR3 comprises 23 residues. CDR3 sequence (DNA): TGTGCCAGCAGTCCTCCTCGGGGACTAGCGGCAGAGACTTCAAAACGGCAGACCTACGAGCAGTACTTC. This gives the protein CASSPPRGLAAETSKRQTYEQYF.

The CDR3 coding sequence is TGCGCCAGCAGTGAGTCAGAACCCTACGAGCAGTACTTC. Its translation: CASSESEPYEQYF. This chain links TRBV10-2 with TRBJ2-7; D is unclear. There are 13 residues in the CDR3. CDR1 is WSHSY, CDR2 SAAADI, per germline. V shed 0 bases and J shed 2 bases, with 5 bases lying between them.

This clonotype was seen a handful of times. This rearrangement joins TRBV6-2 or TRBV6-3 to TRBJ1-2, with TRBD1 matching 9 bases. The germline CDR1 and CDR2 sequences are MNHEY and SVGEGT. With V trimmed by 0 bases and J by 8 bases, 4 bases remained unmatched. The CDR3 contains 14 residues. The CDR3 nucleotides read TGTGCCAGCAGTTACTCGGGACAGGGTCCCGGCTACACCTTC. Translating gives CASSYSGQGPGYTF.

This clonotype has at least ten counts. The CDR3 sequence: CASSYFGAGYTF. DNA of the CDR3: TGTGCCAGCAGTTACTTTGGGGCTGGCTACACCTTC. V gene TRBV6-5 combines with J gene TRBJ1-2, with D possibly being TRBD1 (5 bases). Germline lookup yields CDR1 MNHEY and CDR2 SVGAGI. V was shortened by 1 base and J by 7 bases, with 7 bases between the two germline ends. CDR3 length: 12 amino acids.

This clonotype was picked up many times. The rearrangement links TRBV4-1 to TRBJ2-7; 10 nucleotides align to TRBD2. The CDR3 has 20 residues. V was pared by 0 bases and J by 0 bases, with 14 bases of the junction left unmatched. Germline CDR1 is MGHRA and CDR2 is YSYEKL. CDR3 region: CASSQEVVGSGGSASYEQYF. In DNA, the CDR3 is TGCGCCAGCAGCCAAGAAGTGGTGGGTAGCGGGGGGTCTGCCTCCTACGAGCAGTACTTC.

This chain links TRBV12-3 or TRBV12-4 with TRBJ2-7; 9 bases agree with TRBD1. After removal of 6 bases from V and 2 bases from J, the junction contained 8 bases not matched to a gene. This CDR3 has 15 residues. The CDR3 region has the DNA TGTGCCAGCAGACCGGGACAGGGCTACCCCTACGAGCAGTACTTC. Translation: CASRPGQGYPYEQYF.

This clonotype was observed at least ten times. This chain links TRBV7-2 with TRBJ2-5; unclear D gene. Germline V CDR1 and CDR2: SGHTA, FQGNSA. The V and J ends lost 4 bases and 4 bases respectively, with 10 bases between them. The CDR3 is 13 residues long. CDR3 residues: CASSSQASETQYF. The CDR3 DNA reads TGTGCCAGCAGCTCCCAAGCGTCAGAGACCCAGTACTTC.

This clonotype was observed at least ten times. The V call is TRBV5-6, the J call TRBJ2-5, with D tentatively TRBD2 (5 bases). V dropped 3 bases and J dropped 3 bases, with 9 bases sitting between them. The germline V gene has CDR1 SGHDT and CDR2 YYEEEE. CDR3 size: 13 residues. The CDR3 loop is CASSSDGEETQYF. The CDR3 region has the DNA TGTGCCAGCAGCTCGGACGGGGAAGAGACCCAGTACTTC.

The chain is built from TRBV12-3 or TRBV12-4 and TRBJ2-1; TRBD2 is a possible D gene (6 bases). V was trimmed by 5 bases and J by 7 bases, leaving 21 bases between them. The CDR3 length is 16 residues. The CDR3 sequence is CASSTRGGPEGNEQFF. The CDR3 DNA follows: TGTGCCAGCAGTACCCGGGGAGGACCCGAGGGAAATGAGCAGTTCTTC.

This clonotype has a count of ten or more. V and J are TRBV3-1 and TRBJ1-2; D perhaps matches TRBD1 (5 bases). This CDR3 has 13 amino acids. Germline V gene data show CDR1 as LGHDT and CDR2 as YNNKEL (reference sequence). Between the trimmed V and J ends, which lost 8 bases and 3 bases, there was a span of 13 bases. DNA of the CDR3: TGTGCCAGCGGGACCGGCCCCTACTATGGCTACACCTTC. It is translated as CASGTGPYYGYTF.

This clonotype was recorded a few times. DNA for the CDR3: TGTGCCAGCAGACTCAAACAGGGGCCGGGTGGCTACACCTTC. It is translated as CASRLKQGPGGYTF. V and J are TRBV12-3 or TRBV12-4 and TRBJ1-2, with TRBD1 identical over 7 bases. V trimming: 6 bases; J trimming: 7 bases; junction bases outside the gene matches: 11. This CDR3 region has 14 residues.

V and J are TRBV12-3 or TRBV12-4 and TRBJ2-3; 12 bases match TRBD2. The junction had 8 bases not matched to a gene; V was cut back by 5 bases and J by 5 bases. The CDR3 consists of 16 residues. CDR3 nucleotides: TGTGCCAGCAGTCTTGGACTAGCGGGGCCCCTAGATACGCAGTATTTT. Translating gives CASSLGLAGPLDTQYF.

This clonotype has more than one count but fewer than ten. V gene TRBV11-2 combines with J gene TRBJ2-1; 9 positions match TRBD1. The V segment lost 1 base and the J segment 8 bases; nucleotides outside the gene matches: 3. This CDR3 comprises 14 residues. Germline V CDR1 and CDR2: SGHAT, FQNNGV. In nucleotides, the CDR3 is TGTGCCAGCAGCTTAGGTGGACAGGGGTATGAGCAGTTCTTC. Translated: CASSLGGQGYEQFF.